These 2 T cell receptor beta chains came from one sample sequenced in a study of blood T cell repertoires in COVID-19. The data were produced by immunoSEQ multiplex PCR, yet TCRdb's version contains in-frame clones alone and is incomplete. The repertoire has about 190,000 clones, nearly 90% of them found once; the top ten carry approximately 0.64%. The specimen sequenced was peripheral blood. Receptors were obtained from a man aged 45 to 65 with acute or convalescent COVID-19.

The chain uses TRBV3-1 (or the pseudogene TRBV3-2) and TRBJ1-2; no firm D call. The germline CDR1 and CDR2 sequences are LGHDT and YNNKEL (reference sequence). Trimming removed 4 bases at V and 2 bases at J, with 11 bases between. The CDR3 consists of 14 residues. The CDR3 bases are TGTGCCAGCAGCCGGGGTGAGGGCAACTATGGCTACACCTTC. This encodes CASSRGEGNYGYTF.

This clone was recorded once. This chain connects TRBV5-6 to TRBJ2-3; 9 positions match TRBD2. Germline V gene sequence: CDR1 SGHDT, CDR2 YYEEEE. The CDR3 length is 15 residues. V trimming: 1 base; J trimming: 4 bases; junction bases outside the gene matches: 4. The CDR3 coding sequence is TGTGCCAGCAGCTTGTTAAGCGGGGGGTCAGATACGCAGTATTTT. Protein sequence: CASSLLSGGSDTQYF.